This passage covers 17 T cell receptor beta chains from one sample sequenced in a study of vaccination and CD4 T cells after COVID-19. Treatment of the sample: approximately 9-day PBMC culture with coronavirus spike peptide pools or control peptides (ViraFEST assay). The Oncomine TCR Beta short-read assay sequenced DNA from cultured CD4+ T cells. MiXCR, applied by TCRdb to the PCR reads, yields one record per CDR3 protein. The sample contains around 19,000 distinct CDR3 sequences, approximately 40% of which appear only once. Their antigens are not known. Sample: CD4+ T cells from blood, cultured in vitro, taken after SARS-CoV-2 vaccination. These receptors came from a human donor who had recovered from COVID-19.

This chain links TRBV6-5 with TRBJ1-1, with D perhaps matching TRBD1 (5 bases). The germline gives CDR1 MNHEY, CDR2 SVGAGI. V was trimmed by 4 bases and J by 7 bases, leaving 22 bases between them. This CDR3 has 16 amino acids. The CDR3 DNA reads TGTGCCAGCAGTTCCCTTGGGTCCGCAGGGCTAAGTGAAGCTTTCTTT. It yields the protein CASSSLGSAGLSEAFF.

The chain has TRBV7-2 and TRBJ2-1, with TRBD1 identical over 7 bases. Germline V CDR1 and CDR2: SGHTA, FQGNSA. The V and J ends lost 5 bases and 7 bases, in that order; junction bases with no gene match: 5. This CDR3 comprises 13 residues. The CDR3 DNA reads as TGTGCCAGCAGCACCGAGACAGGGAATGAGCAGTTCTTC. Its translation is CASSTETGNEQFF. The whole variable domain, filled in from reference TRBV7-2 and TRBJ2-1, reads GAGVSQSPSNKVTEKGKDVELRCDPISGHTALYWYRQSLGQGLEFLIYFQGNSAPDKSGLPSDRFSAERTGGSVSTLTIQRTQQEDSAVYLCASSTETGNEQFFGPGTRLTVL.

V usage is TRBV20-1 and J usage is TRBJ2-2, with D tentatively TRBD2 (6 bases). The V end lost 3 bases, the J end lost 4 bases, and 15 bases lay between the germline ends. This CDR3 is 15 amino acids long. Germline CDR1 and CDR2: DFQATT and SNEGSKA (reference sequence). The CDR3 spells CSASGAPRGTGELFF. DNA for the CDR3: TGCAGTGCTAGTGGTGCACCGCGGGGCACCGGGGAGCTGTTTTTT.

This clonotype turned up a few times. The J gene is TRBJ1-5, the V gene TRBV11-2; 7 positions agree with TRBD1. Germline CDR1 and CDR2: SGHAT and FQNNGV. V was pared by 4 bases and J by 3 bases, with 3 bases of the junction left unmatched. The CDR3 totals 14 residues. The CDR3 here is CASSSTGVNQPQHF. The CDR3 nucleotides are TGTGCCAGCAGCTCCACAGGGGTCAATCAGCCCCAGCATTTT.

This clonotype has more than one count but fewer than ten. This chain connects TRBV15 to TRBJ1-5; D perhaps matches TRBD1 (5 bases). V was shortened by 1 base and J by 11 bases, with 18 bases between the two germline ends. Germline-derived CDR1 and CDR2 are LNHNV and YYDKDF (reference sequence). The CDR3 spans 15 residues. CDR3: CATSRGQSLDSTQHF. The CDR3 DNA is TGTGCCACCAGCAGAGGACAGTCCCTTGATTCGACCCAGCATTTT. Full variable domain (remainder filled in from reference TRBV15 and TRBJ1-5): DAMVIQNPRYQVTQFGKPVTLSCSQTLNHNVMYWYQQKSSQAPKLLFHYYDKDFNNEADTPDNFQSRRPNTSFCFLDIRSPGLGDTAMYLCATSRGQSLDSTQHFGDGTRLSIL.

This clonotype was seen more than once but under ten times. CDR3 loop: CATSDPSSGGYNEQFF. The CDR3 region has the DNA TGTGCCACCAGTGACCCTTCTAGCGGGGGGTACAATGAGCAGTTCTTC. V is TRBV24-1 and J is TRBJ2-1, with 11 nucleotides matching TRBD2. Trimming took 4 bases from V and 4 from J; bases not matched to a gene: 5. The CDR3 sequence is 16 residues long. CDR1 is KGHDR and CDR2 is SFDVKD in the germline V gene.

DNA for the CDR3: TGTGCCAGCAGTCCCCTCCGACCCGGGCTCACTGAAGCTTTCTTT. Its translation: CASSPLRPGLTEAFF. The chain is built from TRBV6-2 or TRBV6-3 and TRBJ1-1, with D uncertain. The length of the CDR3 is 15 residues. Germline V lookup: CDR1 MNHEY, CDR2 SVGEGT. V shed 5 bases and J shed 4 bases, with 17 bases lying between them.

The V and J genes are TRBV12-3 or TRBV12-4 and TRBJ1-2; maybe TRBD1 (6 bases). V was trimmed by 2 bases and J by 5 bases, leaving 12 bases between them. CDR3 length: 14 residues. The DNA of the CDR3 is TGTGCCAGCAGTTTACGGACAGTTCAGTATGGCTACACCTTC. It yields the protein CASSLRTVQYGYTF.

The CDR3: CASMGNEQFF. The CDR3 region has the DNA TGTGCCAGCATGGGGAATGAGCAGTTCTTC. V is TRBV11-1 and J is TRBJ2-1, with D hard to call. CDR3 size: 10 residues. V was shortened by 7 bases and J by 7 bases, with 5 bases between the two germline ends. Germline assignment: CDR1 SGHAT and CDR2 FQDESV (reference sequence).

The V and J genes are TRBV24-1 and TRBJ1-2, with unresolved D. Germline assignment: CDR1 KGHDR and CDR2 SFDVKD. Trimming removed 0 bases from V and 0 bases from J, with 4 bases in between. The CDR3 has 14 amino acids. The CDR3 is CATSDLATNYGYTF. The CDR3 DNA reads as TGTGCCACCAGTGATTTGGCGACTAACTATGGCTACACCTTC.

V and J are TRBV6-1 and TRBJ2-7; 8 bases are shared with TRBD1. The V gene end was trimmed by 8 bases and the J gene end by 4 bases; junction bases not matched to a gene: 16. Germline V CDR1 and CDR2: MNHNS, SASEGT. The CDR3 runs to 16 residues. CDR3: CASFSYRTGNPYEQYF. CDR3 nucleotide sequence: TGTGCCAGCTTCTCTTATAGGACAGGGAACCCTTACGAGCAGTACTTC.

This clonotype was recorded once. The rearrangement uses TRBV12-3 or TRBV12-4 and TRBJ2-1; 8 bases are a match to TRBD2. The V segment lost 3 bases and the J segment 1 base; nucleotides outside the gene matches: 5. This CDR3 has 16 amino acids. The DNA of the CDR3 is TGTGCCAGCAGTTTGGCGGGGGGCTTTTCCTACAATGAGCAGTTCTTC. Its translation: CASSLAGGFSYNEQFF.

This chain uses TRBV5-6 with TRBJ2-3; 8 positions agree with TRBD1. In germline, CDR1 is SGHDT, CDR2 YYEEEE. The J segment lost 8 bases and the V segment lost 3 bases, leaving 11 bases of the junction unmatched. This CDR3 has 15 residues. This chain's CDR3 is CASSSNRGAQGTQYF. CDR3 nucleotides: TGTGCCAGCAGCTCCAACAGGGGGGCACAGGGTACGCAGTATTTT. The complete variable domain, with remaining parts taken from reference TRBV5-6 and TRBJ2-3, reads DAGVTQSPTHLIKTRGQQVTLRCSPKSGHDTVSWYQQALGQGPQFIFQYYEEEERQRGNFPDRFSGHQFPNYSSELNVNALLLGDSALYLCASSSNRGAQGTQYFGPGTRLTVL.

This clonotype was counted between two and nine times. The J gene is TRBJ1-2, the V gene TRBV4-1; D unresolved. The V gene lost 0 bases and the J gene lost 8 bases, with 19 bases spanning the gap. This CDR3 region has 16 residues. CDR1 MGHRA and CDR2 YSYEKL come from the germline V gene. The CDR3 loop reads CASSQDWAAAREGYTF. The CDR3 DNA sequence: TGCGCCAGCAGCCAAGATTGGGCGGCTGCTCGTGAGGGCTACACCTTC.

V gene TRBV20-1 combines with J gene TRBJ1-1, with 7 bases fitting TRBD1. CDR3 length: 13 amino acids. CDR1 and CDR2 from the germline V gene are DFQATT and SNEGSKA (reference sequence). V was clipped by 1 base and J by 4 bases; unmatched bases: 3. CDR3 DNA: TGCAGTGCTAGAGCGGGACAGATCACTGAAGCTTTCTTT. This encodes CSARAGQITEAFF.

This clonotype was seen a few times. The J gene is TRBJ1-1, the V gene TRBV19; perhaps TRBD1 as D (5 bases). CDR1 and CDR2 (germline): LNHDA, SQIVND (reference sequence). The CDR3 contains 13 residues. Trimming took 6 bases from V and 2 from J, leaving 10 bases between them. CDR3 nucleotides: TGTGCCAGTAGGCGGACACTTAACACTGAAGCTTTCTTT. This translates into CASRRTLNTEAFF.

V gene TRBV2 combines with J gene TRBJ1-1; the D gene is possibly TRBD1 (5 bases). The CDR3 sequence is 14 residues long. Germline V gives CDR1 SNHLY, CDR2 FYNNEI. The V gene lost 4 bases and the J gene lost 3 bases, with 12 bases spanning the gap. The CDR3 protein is CASSADGGDTEAFF. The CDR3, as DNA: TGTGCCAGCAGTGCGGATGGGGGGGACACTGAAGCTTTCTTT.